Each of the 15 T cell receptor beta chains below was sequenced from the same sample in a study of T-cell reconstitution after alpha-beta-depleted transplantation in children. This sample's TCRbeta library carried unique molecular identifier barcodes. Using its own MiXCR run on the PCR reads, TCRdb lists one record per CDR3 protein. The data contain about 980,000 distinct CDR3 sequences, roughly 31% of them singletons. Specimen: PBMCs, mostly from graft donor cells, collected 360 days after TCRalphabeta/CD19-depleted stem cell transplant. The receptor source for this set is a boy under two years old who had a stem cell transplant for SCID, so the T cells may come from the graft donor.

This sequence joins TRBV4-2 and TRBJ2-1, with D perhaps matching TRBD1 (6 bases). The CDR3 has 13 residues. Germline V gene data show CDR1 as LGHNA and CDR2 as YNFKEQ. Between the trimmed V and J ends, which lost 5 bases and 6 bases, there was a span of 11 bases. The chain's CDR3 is CASSYRVFNEQFF. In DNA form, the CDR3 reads TGTGCCAGCAGCTACAGGGTGTTCAATGAGCAGTTCTTC.

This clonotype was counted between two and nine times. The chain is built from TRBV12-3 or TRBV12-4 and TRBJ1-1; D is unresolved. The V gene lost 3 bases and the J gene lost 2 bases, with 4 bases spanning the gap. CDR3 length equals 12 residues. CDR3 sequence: CASSFDNTEAFF. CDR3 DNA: TGTGCCAGCAGTTTTGATAACACTGAAGCTTTCTTT.

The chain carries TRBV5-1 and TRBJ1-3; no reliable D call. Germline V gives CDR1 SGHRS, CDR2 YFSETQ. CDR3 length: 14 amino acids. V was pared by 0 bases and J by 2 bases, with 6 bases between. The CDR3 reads CASSLGEAGNTIYF. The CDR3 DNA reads TGCGCCAGCAGCTTGGGGGAAGCTGGAAACACCATATATTTT.

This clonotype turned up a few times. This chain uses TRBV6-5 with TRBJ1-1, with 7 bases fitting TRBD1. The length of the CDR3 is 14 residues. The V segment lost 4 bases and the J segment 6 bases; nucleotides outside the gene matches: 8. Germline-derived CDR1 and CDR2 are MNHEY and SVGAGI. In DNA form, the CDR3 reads TGTGCCAGCAGTTTGGCGACAGGGATCGCTGAAGCTTTCTTT. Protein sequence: CASSLATGIAEAFF.

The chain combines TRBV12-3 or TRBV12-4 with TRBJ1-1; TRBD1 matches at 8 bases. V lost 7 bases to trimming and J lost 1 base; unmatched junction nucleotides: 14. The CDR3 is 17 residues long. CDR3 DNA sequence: TGTGCCAGCACCCTAGGACAGGGAAAAGTCGGGAACACTGAAGCTTTCTTT. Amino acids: CASTLGQGKVGNTEAFF.

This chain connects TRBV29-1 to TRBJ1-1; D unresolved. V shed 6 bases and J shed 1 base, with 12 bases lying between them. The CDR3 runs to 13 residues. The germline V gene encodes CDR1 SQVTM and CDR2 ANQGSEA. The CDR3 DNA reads TGCAGCGTGGGAAGAGGGTGGAACACTGAAGCTTTCTTT. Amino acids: CSVGRGWNTEAFF. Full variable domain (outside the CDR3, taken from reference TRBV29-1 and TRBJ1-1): SAVISQKPSRDICQRGTSLTIQCQVDSQVTMMFWYRQQPGQSLTLIATANQGSEATYESGFVIDKFPISRPNLTFSTLTVSNMSPEDSSIYLCSVGRGWNTEAFFGQGTRLTVV.

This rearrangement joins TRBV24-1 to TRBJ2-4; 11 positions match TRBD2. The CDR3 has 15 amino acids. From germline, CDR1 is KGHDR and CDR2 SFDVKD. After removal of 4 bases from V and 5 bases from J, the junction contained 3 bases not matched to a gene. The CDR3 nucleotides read TGTGCCACCAGTGACCCGGGACTAGCGGAAAACATTCAGTACTTC. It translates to CATSDPGLAENIQYF.

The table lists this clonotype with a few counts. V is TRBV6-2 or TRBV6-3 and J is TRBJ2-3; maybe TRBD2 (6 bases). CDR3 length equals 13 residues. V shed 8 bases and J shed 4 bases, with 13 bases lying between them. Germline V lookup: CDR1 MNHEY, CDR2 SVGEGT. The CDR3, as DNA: TGTGCCAGCGCCCGGACTACCCCAGATACGCAGTATTTT. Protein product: CASARTTPDTQYF.

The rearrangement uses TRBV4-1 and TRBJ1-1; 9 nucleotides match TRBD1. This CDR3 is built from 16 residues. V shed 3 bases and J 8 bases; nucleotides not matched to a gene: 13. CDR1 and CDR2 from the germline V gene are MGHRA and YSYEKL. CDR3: CASSQMGGQGRGEAFF. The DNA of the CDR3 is TGCGCCAGCAGCCAGATGGGGGGACAGGGAAGAGGAGAAGCTTTCTTT.

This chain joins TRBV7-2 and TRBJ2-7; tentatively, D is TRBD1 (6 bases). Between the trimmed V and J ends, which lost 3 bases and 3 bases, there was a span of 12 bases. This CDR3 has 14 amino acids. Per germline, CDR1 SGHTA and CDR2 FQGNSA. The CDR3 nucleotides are TGTGCCAGCAGCTTTCAGGGGATCCGCTACGAGCAGTACTTC. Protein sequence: CASSFQGIRYEQYF.

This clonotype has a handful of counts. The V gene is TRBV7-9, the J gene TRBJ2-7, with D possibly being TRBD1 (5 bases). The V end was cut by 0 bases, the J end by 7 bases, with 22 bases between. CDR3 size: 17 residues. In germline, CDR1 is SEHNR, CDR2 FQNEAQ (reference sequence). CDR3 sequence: CASSLALTEKGIREQYF. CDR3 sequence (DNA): TGTGCCAGCAGCTTAGCCTTGACAGAGAAAGGAATACGAGAGCAGTACTTC.

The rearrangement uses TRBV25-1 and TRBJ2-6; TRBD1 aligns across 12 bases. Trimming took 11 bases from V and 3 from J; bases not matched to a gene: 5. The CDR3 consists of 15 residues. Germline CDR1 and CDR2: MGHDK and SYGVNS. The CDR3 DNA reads TGTGCCTCCGGGACAGGGGGCTATGGGGCCAACGTCCTGACTTTC. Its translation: CASGTGGYGANVLTF.

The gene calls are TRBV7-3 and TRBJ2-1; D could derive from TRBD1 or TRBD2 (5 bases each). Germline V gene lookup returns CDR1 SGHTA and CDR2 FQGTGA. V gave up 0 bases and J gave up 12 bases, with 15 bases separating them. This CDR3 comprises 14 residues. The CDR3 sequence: CASSLTGIGGPQFF. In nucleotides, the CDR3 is TGTGCCAGCAGCTTAACGGGGATTGGGGGTCCGCAGTTCTTC.

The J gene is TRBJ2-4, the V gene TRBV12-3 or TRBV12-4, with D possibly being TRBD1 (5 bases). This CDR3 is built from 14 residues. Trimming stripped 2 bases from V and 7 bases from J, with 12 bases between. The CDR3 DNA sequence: TGTGCCAGCAGTTTAAGGGGAATGTGGAACATTCAGTACTTC. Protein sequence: CASSLRGMWNIQYF.

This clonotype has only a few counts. The CDR3 DNA sequence: TGCAGCGTTGAAGAGACCGGGAATCGAGAGCAGTACTTC. The encoded protein is CSVEETGNREQYF. The V gene is TRBV29-1, the J gene TRBJ2-7, with D possibly matching TRBD2 (5 bases). Germline V gives CDR1 SQVTM, CDR2 ANQGSEA. CDR3 length: 13 residues. V was cut by 0 bases and J by 7 bases, with 13 bases left in between.